The T cell receptor (beta chain) under discussion was sequenced for a study of T cell responses to AZD1222 COVID-19 vaccine. Generated by immunoSEQ multiplex PCR, the TCRdb table keeps only in-frame clones and is missing some. The sample shows roughly 180,000 clones, approximately 89% of them seen only once. Overall study findings and caveats: No repertoire was sampled before or during the peak T cell response, only after it. Nearly half of the spike-specific TCRs reportedly recognize variant regions that carry no mutations. Only a handful of AZD1222 recipients tested seropositive at baseline.

Deletions cut 1 base from V and 1 base from J, with 23 bases between. Germline V gives CDR1 MDHEN, CDR2 SYDVKM. This CDR3 region has 20 residues. Note on this clone: Its target is unknown.

Timing groups of about 4 and about 12 weeks for second doses were pooled. This TCR was sampled from an adult who received the AZD1222 COVID-19 vaccine. The sequenced sample was peripheral blood, obtained 28 days after the second AZD1222 dose. The chain employs TRBV28 and TRBJ2-4, with D possibly TRBD2 on 6 matching bases. CDR3 bases: TGTGCCAGCAGTTTATTGGGACTTCCGTGGGGAGGTACGGCCAAAAACATTCAGTACTTC. It is translated as CASSLLGLPWGGTAKNIQYF.